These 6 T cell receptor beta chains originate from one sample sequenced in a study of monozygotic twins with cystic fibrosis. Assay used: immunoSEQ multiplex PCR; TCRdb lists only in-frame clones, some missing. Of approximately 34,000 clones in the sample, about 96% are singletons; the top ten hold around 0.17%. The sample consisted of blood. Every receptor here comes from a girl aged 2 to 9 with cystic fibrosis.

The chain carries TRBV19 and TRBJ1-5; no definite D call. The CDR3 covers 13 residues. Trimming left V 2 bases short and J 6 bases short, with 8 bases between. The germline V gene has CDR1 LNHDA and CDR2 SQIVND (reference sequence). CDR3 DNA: TGTGCCAGTAGTATATCCGGGGTTCAGCCCCAGCATTTT. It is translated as CASSISGVQPQHF.

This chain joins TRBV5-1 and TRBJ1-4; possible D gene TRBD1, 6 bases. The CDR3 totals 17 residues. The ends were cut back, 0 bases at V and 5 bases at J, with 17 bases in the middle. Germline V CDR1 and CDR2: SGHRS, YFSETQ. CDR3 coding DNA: TGCGCCAGCAGCTTGGATGGACAGCCCATTTTAAATGAAAAACTGTTTTTT. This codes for CASSLDGQPILNEKLFF.

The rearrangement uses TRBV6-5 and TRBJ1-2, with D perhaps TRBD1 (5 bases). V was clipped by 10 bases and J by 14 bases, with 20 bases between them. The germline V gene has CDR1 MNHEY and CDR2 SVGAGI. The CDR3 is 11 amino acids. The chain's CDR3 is CAIGGTGLWTF. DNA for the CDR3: TGTGCCATCGGTGGAACAGGTTTGTGGACCTTC.

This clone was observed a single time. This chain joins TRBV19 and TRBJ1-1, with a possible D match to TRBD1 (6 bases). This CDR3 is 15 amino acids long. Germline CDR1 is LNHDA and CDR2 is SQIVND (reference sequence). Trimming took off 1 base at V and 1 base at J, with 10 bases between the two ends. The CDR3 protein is CASSIVGGPNTEAFF. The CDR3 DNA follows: TGTGCCAGTAGTATAGTGGGGGGGCCGAACACTGAAGCTTTCTTT.

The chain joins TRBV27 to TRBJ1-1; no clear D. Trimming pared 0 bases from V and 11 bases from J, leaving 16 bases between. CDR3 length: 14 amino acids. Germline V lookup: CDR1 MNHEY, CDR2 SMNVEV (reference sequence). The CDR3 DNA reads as TGTGCCAGCAGTTTATCGGGAGTATTCGATCGGGCTTTCTTT. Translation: CASSLSGVFDRAFF.

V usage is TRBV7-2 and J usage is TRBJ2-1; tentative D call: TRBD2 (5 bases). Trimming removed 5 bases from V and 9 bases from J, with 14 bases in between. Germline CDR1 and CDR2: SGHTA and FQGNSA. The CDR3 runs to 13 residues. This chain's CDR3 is CASSQTQRGEQFF. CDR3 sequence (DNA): TGTGCCAGCAGCCAAACCCAACGGGGTGAGCAGTTCTTC.